Below, 26 T cell receptor beta chains from the same sample are listed, as sequenced in a study of T cells in Graves' hyperthyroidism and ophthalmopathy. Researchers amplified the TCR beta CDR3 regions from RNA transcripts. First-round RT-PCR targeting the TCR CDR3 was performed with the HTBI primer set. TCRdb used MiXCR to reprocess the multiplex PCR reads, holding one entry per CDR3 protein. The sample consists of a few hundred thousand distinct CDR3 sequences, approximately 14% of them appearing once. The sample taken for sequencing was blood. The receptors were sampled from a woman aged 30 to 39 with Graves' hyperthyroidism.

The V gene is TRBV12-3 or TRBV12-4, the J gene TRBJ1-6; 9 positions match TRBD1. This CDR3 comprises 15 residues. Germline trimming cut 6 bases from V and 6 bases from J; bases unmatched to any gene: 6. CDR3 in amino acids: CASSQSGQGNSPLHF. For the CDR3, the DNA is TGTGCCAGCAGCCAGTCGGGACAGGGTAATTCACCCCTCCACTTT.

The sample holds a few counts of this clonotype. V is TRBV5-1 and J is TRBJ2-2, with D possibly matching TRBD2 (5 bases). CDR3 length: 16 amino acids. Germline CDR1 reads SGHRS; CDR2 reads YFSETQ. The ends were cut back, 4 bases at V and 1 base at J, with 14 bases in the middle. CDR3 protein: CASSLRFAGNTGELFF. The CDR3 region has the DNA TGCGCCAGCAGCCTCCGGTTTGCGGGGAACACCGGGGAGCTGTTTTTT.

This clonotype was seen at least ten times. This chain connects TRBV29-1 to TRBJ2-7; 7 nucleotides agree with TRBD2. The CDR3 is 15 residues long. The J segment lost 5 bases and the V segment lost 4 bases, leaving 14 bases of the junction unmatched. Germline lookup yields CDR1 SQVTM and CDR2 ANQGSEA. Here the CDR3 reads CSVGIWRETHHEQYF. CDR3 nucleotides: TGCAGCGTTGGTATTTGGCGGGAGACCCACCACGAGCAGTACTTC.

Details on this clonotype: Relative to the germline gene, one junction end is altered; a read error may explain this. This chain connects TRBV7-6 to TRBJ2-7, with D maybe TRBD1 (5 bases). The germline gives CDR1 SGHVS, CDR2 FNYEAQ. The CDR3 totals 14 residues. DNA for the CDR3: TGTGCCAGCAGCCTCGACAGAAGCTCCTACGGGCAGTACTTC. Amino acids: CASSLDRSSYGQYF.

The rearrangement uses TRBV7-2 and TRBJ2-2; D may be TRBD1 (7 bases). The V gene lost 5 bases and the J gene lost 7 bases, with 14 bases spanning the gap. CDR3 length: 14 amino acids. Germline V lookup: CDR1 SGHTA, CDR2 FQGNSA. For the CDR3, the DNA is TGTGCCAGCAGCCAGAACAGGGGAGGCGGGGAGCTGTTTTTT. Protein product: CASSQNRGGGELFF.

The chain has TRBV6-1 and TRBJ2-7; 11 bases are a match to TRBD1. Per the germline V gene, CDR1 is MNHNS and CDR2 is SASEGT. Trimming cost V 6 bases and J 6 bases; bases outside gene matches: 16. The CDR3 is 17 residues long. CDR3 coding DNA: TGTGCCAGCAGCGCCGGACGGAGGGACAGGGGGTCTACCGAGCAGTACTTC. Amino acids: CASSAGRRDRGSTEQYF.

The rearrangement uses TRBV27 and TRBJ2-7, with 11 positions matching TRBD1. The J segment lost 2 bases and the V segment lost 5 bases, leaving 11 bases of the junction unmatched. Germline CDR1 is MNHEY and CDR2 is SMNVEV (reference sequence). The length of the CDR3 is 17 residues. The DNA of the CDR3 is TGTGCCAGCAGTCCATTTGTGGACAGGGGGCCTACCTACGAGCAGTACTTC. Translated, it gives CASSPFVDRGPTYEQYF.

The chain carries TRBV29-1 and TRBJ2-7; D possibly corresponds to TRBD1 (6 bases). The CDR3 runs to 13 residues. Germline loops: CDR1 SQVTM, CDR2 ANQGSEA. The ends were cut back, 6 bases at V and 1 base at J, with 13 bases in the middle. The CDR3 is CSVGRQESYEQYF. The CDR3, as DNA: TGCAGCGTCGGAAGACAGGAGTCCTACGAGCAGTACTTC.

This clonotype was counted only a few times. The rearrangement links TRBV27 to TRBJ1-1; 10 bases are shared with TRBD1. CDR1 and CDR2 from the germline V gene are MNHEY and SMNVEV (reference sequence). This CDR3 has 14 amino acids. Unmatched junction bases numbered 1, after V lost 5 bases and J lost 1 base. The CDR3 DNA reads as TGTGCCAGCAGTGGGACAGGGGCGAACACTGAAGCTTTCTTT. Its protein is CASSGTGANTEAFF.

The V gene is TRBV29-1, the J gene TRBJ2-1; no clear D gene. Germline CDR1 is SQVTM and CDR2 is ANQGSEA. This CDR3 contains 14 residues. The germline V and J ends were trimmed by 4 bases and 0 bases, with 10 bases remaining between them. In DNA, the CDR3 is TGCAGCGTTGGGGGTCAGAGCTCCTACAATGAGCAGTTCTTC. Its translation: CSVGGQSSYNEQFF.

The chain carries TRBV6-1 and TRBJ2-2; 13 positions agree with TRBD2. Germline values: CDR1 MNHNS, CDR2 SASEGT. The length of the CDR3 is 15 residues. V trimming: 5 bases; J trimming: 5 bases; junction bases outside the gene matches: 2. This CDR3 is CASSRTSGSTGELFF. As DNA, the CDR3 is TGTGCCAGCAGTCGGACTAGCGGGAGTACCGGGGAGCTGTTTTTT.

The chain is built from TRBV6-1 and TRBJ1-5; D gene uncertain. This CDR3 spans 14 amino acids. V lost 6 bases and J lost 3, with 12 bases in between. Looked up from germline, CDR1 is MNHNS and CDR2 is SASEGT. CDR3 nucleotides: TGTGCCAGCAGGGAGGGCAAAAACAATCAGCCCCAGCATTTT. Amino acid sequence: CASREGKNNQPQHF.

There are a few counts of this clonotype. The chain recombines TRBV29-1 with TRBJ2-1; 11 bases align to TRBD2. CDR1 and CDR2 from the germline V gene are SQVTM and ANQGSEA. Trimming at V came to 2 bases and at J to 0 bases, leaving 9 bases not matched to a gene. CDR3 length: 18 residues. Here the CDR3 reads CSVEKPSLAGGSYNEQFF. The CDR3 nucleotides read TGCAGCGTTGAAAAGCCCTCGCTAGCGGGGGGCTCCTACAATGAGCAGTTCTTC.

The chain joins TRBV27 to TRBJ2-7; 8 nucleotides match TRBD2. CDR1 is MNHEY, CDR2 SMNVEV, per germline (reference sequence). The CDR3 sequence is 13 residues long. V shed 3 bases and J 3 bases; nucleotides not matched to a gene: 1. The CDR3 loop is CASSLGLVYEQYF. In DNA, the CDR3 is TGTGCCAGCAGTTTGGGACTAGTCTACGAGCAGTACTTC.

The rearrangement links TRBV28 to TRBJ1-1, with D uncertain. Germline V gives CDR1 MDHEN, CDR2 SYDVKM. This CDR3 contains 15 residues. V lost 2 bases, J lost 4 bases, and 14 bases lay in between. The CDR3 loop is CASSLASGVATEAFF. The CDR3 DNA reads TGTGCCAGCAGTTTAGCTAGCGGGGTGGCCACTGAAGCTTTCTTT. The full variable domain, in which reference TRBV28 and TRBJ1-1 provide the parts outside the CDR3, is DVKVTQSSRYLVKRTGEKVFLECVQDMDHENMFWYRQDPGLGLRLIYFSYDVKMKEKGDIPEGYSVSREKKERFSLILESASTNQTSMYLCASSLASGVATEAFFGQGTRLTVV.

At least ten counts were recorded for this clonotype. The V call is TRBV5-6, the J call TRBJ2-7, with 7 bases lining up with TRBD2. Losses at the gene ends were 3 bases for V and 7 bases for J; bases not matched to a gene: 10. The germline V gene encodes CDR1 SGHDT and CDR2 YYEEEE. This CDR3 has 14 residues. The CDR3 DNA reads TGTGCCAGCAGCTCCGGACTAGATGTGTATGAGCAGTACTTC. Translating it yields CASSSGLDVYEQYF.

Only a few counts were recorded for this clonotype. The chain is built from TRBV10-3 and TRBJ2-7, with 7 nucleotides matching TRBD1. The CDR3 length is 19 residues. J lost 4 bases, V lost 5 bases, and 23 bases had no gene match. The germline gives CDR1 ENHRY, CDR2 SYGVKD. CDR3 DNA sequence: TGTGCCATCAGTTCGGACAGGCCGAACAGCAGAGGTCCCGGTTACGAGCAGTACTTC. Residues: CAISSDRPNSRGPGYEQYF.

The V gene is TRBV6-1, the J gene TRBJ1-2, with TRBD1 matching 9 bases. CDR1 is MNHNS, CDR2 SASEGT, per germline. Germline trimming cut 4 bases from V and 8 bases from J; bases unmatched to any gene: 14. The CDR3 loop spans 16 amino acids. As DNA, the CDR3 is TGTGCCAGCAGTGGGGGACAGGGAAGAGGAGGGGGAGGCTACACCTTC. It yields the protein CASSGGQGRGGGGYTF.

This clonotype has more than one count but fewer than ten. The J gene is TRBJ2-1, the V gene TRBV6-2 or TRBV6-3, with D perhaps TRBD1 or TRBD2 (5 bases each). Germline V lookup: CDR1 MNHEY, CDR2 SVGEGT. Trimming pared 4 bases from V and 2 bases from J, leaving 15 bases between. The CDR3 is 16 residues long. This CDR3 reads CASSFIGAPPYNEQFF. CDR3 in DNA: TGTGCCAGCAGTTTCATCGGGGCCCCCCCCTACAATGAGCAGTTCTTC.

This clonotype was recorded at least ten times. The chain recombines TRBV3-1 with TRBJ1-1; 7 nucleotides align to TRBD1. The germline gives CDR1 LGHDT, CDR2 YNNKEL (reference sequence). The CDR3 runs 13 residues. The trim removed 10 bases at V and 3 bases at J, leaving 8 bases unmatched. DNA for the CDR3: TGTGCCACCCGGCAGGGGGGAGACACTGAAGCTTTCTTT. Translating it yields CATRQGGDTEAFF.

The V and J genes are TRBV28 and TRBJ2-6; no reliable D call. In germline, CDR1 is MDHEN, CDR2 SYDVKM. This CDR3 has 16 residues. Trimming pared 6 bases from V and 0 bases from J, leaving 12 bases between. Here the CDR3 reads CASRYPPSSGANVLTF. The DNA of the CDR3 is TGTGCCAGCAGATATCCACCGAGCTCTGGGGCCAACGTCCTGACTTTC.

As concerns this clonotype: One junction end disagrees with the germline gene, perhaps due to a read error. The chain recombines TRBV10-2 with TRBJ2-1, with 10 bases matching TRBD2. There are 16 residues in the CDR3. The germline gives CDR1 WSHSY, CDR2 SAAADI. CDR3 nucleotide sequence: TGTGCCAGCAGGCGTTCTAGCGGGAGCTCCTACAATGAGCAGTTCTTC. Translation: CASRRSSGSSYNEQFF.

This clonotype was counted only a few times. The chain combines TRBV20-1 with TRBJ2-2; TRBD2 matches 10 bases. V shed 6 bases, J shed 4 bases, and the junction held 11 bases outside the gene matches. The CDR3 is 16 residues long. The V gene's germline CDR1 is DFQATT and CDR2 SNEGSKA (reference sequence). CDR3 region: CSAPSPAGGRTGELFF. CDR3 coding DNA: TGCAGTGCCCCGAGTCCAGCGGGAGGGCGCACCGGGGAGCTGTTTTTT.

This clonotype was seen only a few times. This chain uses TRBV25-1 with TRBJ2-1; a weak D match, TRBD2 (6 bases). Germline CDR1 MGHDK, CDR2 SYGVNS. The V end was cut by 5 bases, the J end by 7 bases, with 18 bases between. CDR3 length: 15 residues. The CDR3 loop is CASSLLIGGRNEQFF. In DNA, the CDR3 is TGTGCCAGCAGTTTACTTATCGGGGGAAGGAATGAGCAGTTCTTC.

The CDR3 bases are TGTGCCAGCAGCTTATTCTCCCAGACGGGATACGAGCAGTACTTC. Protein sequence: CASSLFSQTGYEQYF. This chain uses TRBV11-3 with TRBJ2-7; perhaps TRBD2 as D (5 bases). This CDR3 region has 15 residues. Germline CDR1 reads SGHNT; CDR2 reads YENEEA. With 2 bases removed from V and 4 bases from J, the gap between germline ends came to 15 bases.

This clonotype was detected ten times or more. This rearrangement joins TRBV20-1 to TRBJ2-2; D uncertain. The CDR3 is 14 residues long. V lost 2 bases, J lost 4 bases, and 11 bases lay in between. Germline V gives CDR1 DFQATT, CDR2 SNEGSKA (reference sequence). The CDR3 coding sequence is TGCAGTGCTAGATTGAAGGCGAGCACCGGGGAGCTGTTTTTT. It encodes CSARLKASTGELFF.